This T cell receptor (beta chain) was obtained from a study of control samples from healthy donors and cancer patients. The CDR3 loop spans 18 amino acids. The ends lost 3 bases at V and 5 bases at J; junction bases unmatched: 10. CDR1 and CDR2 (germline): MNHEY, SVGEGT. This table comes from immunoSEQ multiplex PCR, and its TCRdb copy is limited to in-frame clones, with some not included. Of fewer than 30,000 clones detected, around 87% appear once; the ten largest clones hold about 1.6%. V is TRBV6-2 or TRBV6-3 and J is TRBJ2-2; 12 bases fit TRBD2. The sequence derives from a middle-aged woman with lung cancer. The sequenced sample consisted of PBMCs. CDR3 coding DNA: TGTGCCAGCAGTTATAGTTCTAGCGGGGGGGCCGGGACCGGGGAGCTGTTTTTT. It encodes CASSYSSSGGAGTGELFF.